This T cell receptor (beta chain) was observed in a study of OX40 agonist ivuxolimab in advanced cancers. As for the study in general: The dose-escalation cohort was around 83% male, with a mean age of 60 years, ranging roughly 23 to 85.

The timepoints at which blood was sampled were baseline, cycle 4 day 1, and cycle 7 day 1. Germline values: CDR1 SGHRS, CDR2 YFSETQ. V lost 1 base and J lost 8; bases outside the gene matches: 11. There are 16 residues in the CDR3. Generated by immunoSEQ multiplex PCR, the TCRdb table keeps only in-frame clones and is missing some. The data contain about 93,000 clones, about 90% of them seen just once; the ten biggest clones take up roughly 0.5%. The sequencing used CD4+ or CD8+ T cells sorted from blood, collected in a trial of the OX40 agonist ivuxolimab. The chain carries TRBV5-1 and TRBJ2-2, with 7 bases aligning to TRBD1. The TCR sequence derives from an adult with an advanced solid tumor such as melanoma, head and neck, liver or kidney cancer. CDR3 residues: CASSLTGQAFEGELFF. The CDR3 DNA follows: TGCGCCAGCAGCTTGACAGGACAGGCCTTTGAGGGGGAGCTGTTTTTT.